These 8 T cell receptor beta chains were all obtained from the same sample, sequenced in a study of cytomegalovirus exposure and HLA in healthy donors (TCRdb year 2017). To prepare the library, the immunoSEQ multiplex PCR assay was applied. A mixture of 60 forward primers for TCR Vbeta segments and 13 reverse primers for TCR Jbeta segments was used in the multiplex PCR. Imported from immuneACCESS, the table was reduced by TCRdb to in-frame sequences with V and J called. These copies leave out some clones; in studies compared against another copy, an unresolved V gene accounts for under half, and the cause of the remainder is not known. In this sample the table shows 80,000 to 95,000 clones, roughly 79% of which occur a single time. Of the sample, roughly 5.5% is held by the ten largest clones. Sequenced sample: PBMCs. These receptors were obtained from a female donor in good health and CMV-seronegative.

The chain has TRBV5-1 and TRBJ2-5; 9 nucleotides align to TRBD2. Germline CDR1 and CDR2: SGHRS and YFSETQ. V gave up 7 bases and J gave up 5 bases; unmatched junction bases: 27. The CDR3 has 20 residues. The CDR3 nucleotides are TGCGCCAGCCGTCGTGAACTTCACGGAGGCGGGAGGGCCGTGTTGGAGACCCAGTACTTC. Translation gives CASRRELHGGGRAVLETQYF.

The genes are TRBV10-3 and TRBJ1-5; 9 bases fit TRBD1. Germline CDR1 ENHRY, CDR2 SYGVKD. The CDR3 loop spans 15 amino acids. V lost 2 bases to trimming and J lost 5 bases; unmatched junction nucleotides: 4. The CDR3 is CAISERTGEDQPQHF. In nucleotides, the CDR3 is TGTGCCATCAGTGAGCGGACAGGGGAGGATCAGCCCCAGCATTTT.

This chain connects TRBV4-2 to TRBJ2-5; D unresolved. CDR1 is LGHNA, CDR2 YNFKEQ, per germline. This CDR3 spans 15 amino acids. Trimming removed 5 bases at V and 5 bases at J, with 18 bases between. CDR3 DNA: TGTGCCAGCAGCGCACAGCAGGTTTCGGTGGAGACCCAGTACTTC. Amino acids: CASSAQQVSVETQYF.

This chain uses TRBV5-1 with TRBJ2-1; 11 positions match TRBD2. The trim removed 2 bases at V and 7 bases at J, leaving 5 bases unmatched. Germline-derived CDR1 and CDR2 are SGHRS and YFSETQ. CDR3 size: 15 residues. CDR3 region: CASSLLAGVGNEQFF. The CDR3 coding sequence is TGCGCCAGCAGCTTACTAGCGGGAGTGGGGAATGAGCAGTTCTTC.

V is TRBV19 and J is TRBJ1-1, with D possibly TRBD1 on 5 matching bases. The length of the CDR3 is 16 residues. Between the trimmed V and J ends, which lost 6 bases and 0 bases, there was a span of 17 bases. Germline V gives CDR1 LNHDA, CDR2 SQIVND (reference sequence). CDR3 nucleotide sequence: TGTGCCAGTAGGTTGGGCGTCGGGGGAGTGAACACTGAAGCTTTCTTT. It specifies CASRLGVGGVNTEAFF.

This clone was detected once. This chain links TRBV14 with TRBJ2-2; 8 bases are a match to TRBD1. In germline, CDR1 is SGHDN, CDR2 FVKESK. V trimming: 1 base; J trimming: 1 base; junction bases outside the gene matches: 5. The CDR3 contains 17 residues. The CDR3 nucleotides read TGTGCCAGCAGCCAAGTATGGGACAGGTGGAACACCGGGGAGCTGTTTTTT. It encodes CASSQVWDRWNTGELFF.

This clone was seen only a few times. V gene TRBV19 combines with J gene TRBJ2-7; possible D gene TRBD2, 5 bases. CDR1 and CDR2 (germline): LNHDA, SQIVND (reference sequence). Between the trimmed V and J ends, which lost 5 bases and 3 bases, there was a span of 14 bases. This CDR3 has 14 amino acids. DNA for the CDR3: TGTGCCAGTAGTCCAGGACTGACTAACTACGAGCAGTACTTC. This translates into CASSPGLTNYEQYF.

This clone has more than one count but fewer than ten. The chain carries TRBV5-6 and TRBJ2-3, with unresolved D. The CDR3 totals 13 residues. With 0 bases removed from V and 0 bases from J, the gap between germline ends came to 2 bases. Looked up from germline, CDR1 is SGHDT and CDR2 is YYEEEE. In DNA, the CDR3 is TGTGCCAGCAGCTTGGCTAGCACAGATACGCAGTATTTT. Its translation: CASSLASTDTQYF.